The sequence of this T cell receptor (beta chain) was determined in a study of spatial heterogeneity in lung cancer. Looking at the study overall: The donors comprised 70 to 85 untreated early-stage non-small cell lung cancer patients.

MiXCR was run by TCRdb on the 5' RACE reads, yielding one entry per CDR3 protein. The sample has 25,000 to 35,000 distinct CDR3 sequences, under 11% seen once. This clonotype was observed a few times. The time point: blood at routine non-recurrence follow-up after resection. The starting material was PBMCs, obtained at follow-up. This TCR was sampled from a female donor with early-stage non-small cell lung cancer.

CDR3 amino acids: CASSPAGTEAFF. CDR3 coding DNA: TGCGCCAGCAGCCCCGCCGGGACTGAAGCTTTCTTT. The chain combines TRBV5-1 with TRBJ1-1; no clear D. The CDR3 contains 12 residues. With 4 bases removed from V and 5 bases from J, the gap between germline ends came to 9 bases. Germline loops: CDR1 SGHRS, CDR2 YFSETQ.